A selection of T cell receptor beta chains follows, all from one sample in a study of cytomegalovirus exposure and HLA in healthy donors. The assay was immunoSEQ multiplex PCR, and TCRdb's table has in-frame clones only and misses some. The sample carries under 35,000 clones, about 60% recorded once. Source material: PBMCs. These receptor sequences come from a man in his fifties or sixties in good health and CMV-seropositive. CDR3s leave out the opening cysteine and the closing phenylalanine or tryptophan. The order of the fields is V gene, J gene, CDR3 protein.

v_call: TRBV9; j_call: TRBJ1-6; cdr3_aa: ASSVAAAGHSPLH
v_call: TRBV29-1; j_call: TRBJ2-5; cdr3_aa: SARQETQY
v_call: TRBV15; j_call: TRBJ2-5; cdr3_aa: ATSSPRGKKETQY
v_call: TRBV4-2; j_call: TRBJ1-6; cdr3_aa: ASSQNRVSPLH
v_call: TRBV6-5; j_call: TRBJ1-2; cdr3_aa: ASSYSGLANYGYT
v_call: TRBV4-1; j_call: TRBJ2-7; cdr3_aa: ASSQDSMQQY
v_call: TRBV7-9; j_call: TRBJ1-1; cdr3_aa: ASSGNTEAF
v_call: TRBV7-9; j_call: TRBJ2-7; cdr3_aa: ASTINSGTQPYEQY
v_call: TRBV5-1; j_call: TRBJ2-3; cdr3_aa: ASTEQGATTDTQY
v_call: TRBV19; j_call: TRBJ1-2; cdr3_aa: ASSIFNYGYT
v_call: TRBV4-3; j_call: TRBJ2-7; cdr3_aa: ASSQENRDSYEQY
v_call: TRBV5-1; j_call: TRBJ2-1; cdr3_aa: ASSLEGTVFNEQF
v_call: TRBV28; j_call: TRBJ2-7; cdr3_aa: ASRNRRQEREKGTYEQY
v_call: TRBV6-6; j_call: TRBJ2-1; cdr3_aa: ASSTGDGNEQF
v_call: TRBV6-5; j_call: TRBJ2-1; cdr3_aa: ASSLGQVYNEQF
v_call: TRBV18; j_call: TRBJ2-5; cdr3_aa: ASSPGAGNVEETQY
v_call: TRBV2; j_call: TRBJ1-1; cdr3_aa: ASGRDRVTEAF
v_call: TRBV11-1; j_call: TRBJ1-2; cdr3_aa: ASSSPGGCT
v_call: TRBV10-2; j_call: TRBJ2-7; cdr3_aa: ASSESLAGGVDYEQY
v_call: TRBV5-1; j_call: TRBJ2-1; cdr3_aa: ASRAGTSSYNEQF
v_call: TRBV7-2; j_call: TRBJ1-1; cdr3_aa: ASSPKPWNTEAF
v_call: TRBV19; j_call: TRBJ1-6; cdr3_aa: ASSWAGGSSPLH
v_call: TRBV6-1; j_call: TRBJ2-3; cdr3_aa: ASSDFFGTQY
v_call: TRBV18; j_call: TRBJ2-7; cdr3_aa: ASSPEADDEQY
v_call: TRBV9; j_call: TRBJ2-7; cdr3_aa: ASSVDRGEQY
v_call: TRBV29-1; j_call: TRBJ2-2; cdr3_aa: SVGGSAGELF
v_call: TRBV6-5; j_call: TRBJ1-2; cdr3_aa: ASSPYRGGLSGYT
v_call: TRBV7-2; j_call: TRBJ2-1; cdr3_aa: ASSLVPVEQF
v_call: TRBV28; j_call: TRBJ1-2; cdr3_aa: ASSLDRADYGYT
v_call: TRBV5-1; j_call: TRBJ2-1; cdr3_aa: ASTHNSGTNNEQF
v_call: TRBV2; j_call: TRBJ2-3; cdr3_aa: ASSETSSTDTQY
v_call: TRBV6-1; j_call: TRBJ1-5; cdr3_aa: ASIEGLGNQPQH
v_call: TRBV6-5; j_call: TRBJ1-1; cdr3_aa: ASMTFGGRLEAF
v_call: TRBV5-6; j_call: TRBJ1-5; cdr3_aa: ASSLGPLFNQPQH
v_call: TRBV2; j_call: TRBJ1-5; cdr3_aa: ASSDYRDQPQH
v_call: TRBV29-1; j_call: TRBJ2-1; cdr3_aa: SAQGSVYNEQF
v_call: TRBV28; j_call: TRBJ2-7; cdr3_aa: ASSSSGGSYEQY
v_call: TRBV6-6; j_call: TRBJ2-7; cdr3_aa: ASRELGGGEQY
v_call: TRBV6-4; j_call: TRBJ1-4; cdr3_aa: ASRPTGLSAEKLF
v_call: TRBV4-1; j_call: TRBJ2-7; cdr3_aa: ASSQVGQGAYEQY
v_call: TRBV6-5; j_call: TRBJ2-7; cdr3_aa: ASSYDRGPYEQY
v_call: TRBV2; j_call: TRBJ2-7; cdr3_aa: ASSLPDRLYEQY
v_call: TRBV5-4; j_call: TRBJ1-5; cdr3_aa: ASSLGGGQPRH